The clone carrying this T cell receptor beta chain came up many times. No antigen is known for it. This sample is part of a study of glioma-infiltrating T cells. Study-wide points: CDR3 overlap between tissue and blood was very small. Non-neoplastic patients had below-expected tissue-blood divergence, while all gliomas exceeded expectation.

The iRepertoire nested amplicon-rescue multiplex PCR amplified TCR alpha and beta CDR3s from RNA. For one-step reverse transcription and amplification, about 90-450 ng of tissue mRNA or PBMC total RNA was used. One entry per CDR3 protein results from TCRdb running MiXCR on the multiplex PCR reads. The table shows roughly 200,000 distinct CDR3 sequences, with around 40% occurring only once. Germline CDR1 reads LNHDA; CDR2 reads SQIVND (reference sequence). CDR3 size: 12 residues. Trimming cost V 9 bases and J 4 bases, with 13 bases left between them. The material sequenced was glioma tissue, nonneoplastic brain tissue, or PBMCs (not recorded which). This TCR came from a human donor with low-grade glioma or glioblastoma, undergoing nonglioma brain surgery, or in good health (not recorded which). This chain uses TRBV19 with TRBJ2-7; D possibly uses TRBD1 or TRBD2 (5 bases each). The CDR3 reads CASSPGLYEQYF. The CDR3 DNA sequence: TGTGCCAGCAGTCCGGGGCTTTACGAGCAGTACTTC.